Following are 7 T cell receptor beta chains from one sample sequenced in a study of T cell repertoires in cytomegalovirus infection. TCRdb recomputed calls from the reads with MiXCR, one row per CDR3 protein. The profile shows 510,000 or so distinct CDR3 sequences, about 30% of them singletons. Sequenced: PBMCs. The receptor set was obtained from a human donor in good health (CMV status not recorded). Some clones in this sample may be carry-over from other donors' samples.

This clonotype appeared a few times. V usage is TRBV20-1 and J usage is TRBJ2-7; 10 positions match TRBD2. Per the germline V gene, CDR1 is DFQATT and CDR2 is SNEGSKA (reference sequence). J lost 5 bases, V lost 6 bases, and 10 bases had no gene match. This CDR3 is built from 14 residues. The CDR3 nucleotides read TGCAGTGCAGGCCGGGCTAGCGGGAGTGACGAGCAGTACTTC. It codes for CSAGRASGSDEQYF.

This clonotype showed up many times. The CDR3 DNA follows: TGTGCCAGCAGCCCCACAGGAGAGGAGCTGTTTTTT. It translates to CASSPTGEELFF. The chain links TRBV7-3 to TRBJ2-2; D may be TRBD1 (5 bases). Germline V gives CDR1 SGHTA, CDR2 FQGTGA. The CDR3 consists of 12 residues. The germline V and J ends were trimmed by 5 bases and 10 bases, with 11 bases remaining between them.

This clonotype was detected a few times. The gene calls are TRBV7-3 and TRBJ1-1; the D is unclear. The CDR3 extends over 13 amino acids. Germline V gene sequence: CDR1 SGHTA, CDR2 FQGTGA. Trimming stripped 6 bases from V and 5 bases from J, with 13 bases between. The CDR3 here is CASSTQEATEAFF. The CDR3 nucleotides read TGTGCCAGCAGTACCCAGGAGGCGACTGAAGCTTTCTTT.

V gene TRBV19 combines with J gene TRBJ2-6; D remains ambiguous. The CDR3 runs 17 residues. Germline CDR1 is LNHDA and CDR2 is SQIVND (reference sequence). Trimming removed 5 bases at V and 0 bases at J, with 14 bases between. The CDR3 loop is CASSPPFPGSGANVLTF. The CDR3 DNA is TGTGCCAGTAGTCCTCCCTTCCCTGGCTCTGGGGCCAACGTCCTGACTTTC.

Turning to this clonotype: With a much larger clone just one base away, this may be a read error. The chain recombines TRBV7-2 with TRBJ1-6; the D is unclear. Trimming stripped 0 bases from V and 5 bases from J, with 14 bases between. Germline V gives CDR1 SGHTA, CDR2 FQGNSA. This CDR3 region has 17 residues. The CDR3, as DNA: TGTGCCAGCAGCTTAGCCTCTGCAAGGGCGGATAATTCACCCCTCCACTTT. Its translation is CASSLASARADNSPLHF.

This clonotype has a count of ten or more. The V call is TRBV7-2, the J call TRBJ1-1; 10 nucleotides match TRBD1. V shed 5 bases, J shed 6 bases, and the junction held 6 bases outside the gene matches. CDR3 length: 14 residues. Germline CDR1 reads SGHTA; CDR2 reads FQGNSA. CDR3 sequence: CASSGQGGFAEAFF. Written as DNA, the CDR3 is TGTGCCAGCAGCGGACAGGGGGGGTTCGCTGAAGCTTTCTTT.

The V and J genes are TRBV29-1 and TRBJ2-4; D is unresolved. Germline-derived CDR1 and CDR2 are SQVTM and ANQGSEA. The CDR3 spans 11 residues. V lost 4 bases and J lost 12, with 13 bases in between. The CDR3 region is CSVVVLGTQYF. The CDR3 DNA reads as TGCAGCGTTGTAGTTCTCGGCACTCAGTACTTC.